These T cell receptor beta chains were read from a single sample in a study of T-cell memory formation after mild COVID-19. One entry per CDR3 protein results from TCRdb running MiXCR on the 5' RACE reads. The data show about 240,000 distinct CDR3 sequences, approximately 10% seen once. Input material: PBMCs or a T cell subset sorted from them (not recorded which). These receptors were obtained from a man between 18 and 35 years old who had mild COVID-19 (a few samples of this study predate the infection). Cell type and time point are not known. Both conserved end residues are part of each CDR3. Each record gives: D gene, J gene, V gene, clone size, CDR3 DNA, CDR3 protein. D genes are given only for firm matches. Clone size, where shown, is once, few, many, or a class for clones that have expanded.

>.|TRBJ1-2|TRBV5-1|few
TGCGCCAGCAGCCCTGGAGATTTTTCCTATGGCTACACCTTC
CASSPGDFSYGYTF
>.|TRBJ1-1|TRBV10-2|.
TGCGCCAGCAACGGAGATTTGGGGGAGGCTGAAGCTTTCTTT
CASNGDLGEAEAFF
>.|TRBJ2-1|TRBV7-3|.
TGTGCCAGCAGCTTAGGCCCCAGCTACTACAATGAGCAGTTCTTC
CASSLGPSYYNEQFF
>TRBD1|TRBJ2-3|TRBV4-3|few
TGCGCCAGCAGCCAAGAAGGACAGGGAGGCACAGATACGCAGTATTTT
CASSQEGQGGTDTQYF
>TRBD1|TRBJ1-5|TRBV20-1|.
TGCAGTGCTTTTGACAGGGGTAGCAATCAGCCCCAGCATTTT
CSAFDRGSNQPQHF
>.|TRBJ2-1|TRBV4-2|.
TGTGCCAGCAGTCTCGGTCGGGGGCCGGGCAATGAGCAGTTCTTC
CASSLGRGPGNEQFF
>.|TRBJ2-2|TRBV6-5|.
TGTGCCAGCAGTTCCTTATTAGGCCCCGGGGAGCTGTTTTTT
CASSSLLGPGELFF
>.|TRBJ1-1|TRBV5-5|few
TGTGCCAGCAGCTTCGAAGGGGAAGCTTTCTTT
CASSFEGEAFF
>.|TRBJ1-5|TRBV7-2|.
TGTGCCAGCAGCTTAGCGCTCGCAGGGCTCCTGGGCCAGCCCCAGCATTTT
CASSLALAGLLGQPQHF
>TRBD1|TRBJ1-2|TRBV20-1|.
TGCAGTGCCCAGGGACGGACAGGGTATAACTATGGCTACACCTTC
CSAQGRTGYNYGYTF
>TRBD1|TRBJ2-1|TRBV6-6|many
TGTGCCAGCAGTTACTCCAACAGGGGACCTTACAATGAGCAGTTCTTC
CASSYSNRGPYNEQFF
>.|TRBJ1-2|TRBV6-1|few
TGTGCCAGCAGTGAACAGTTCTATGGCTACACCTTC
CASSEQFYGYTF
>.|TRBJ1-1|TRBV5-1|many
TGCGCCAGCAGCAGTGGGTTGAACACTGAAGCTTTCTTT
CASSSGLNTEAFF
>.|TRBJ2-5|TRBV7-9|.
TGTGCCAGCAGCTTACTGGGGGCATCAGAGACCCAGTACTTC
CASSLLGASETQYF
>.|TRBJ1-2|TRBV2|.
TGTGCCAGCAGTGAGGAACAGGGAGGCTATGGCTACACCTTC
CASSEEQGGYGYTF
>TRBD1|TRBJ2-3|TRBV24-1|many
TGTGCCACCAGTGATTACCGTCGGACAGGGGGGTCTACGCAGTATTTT
CATSDYRRTGGSTQYF